The rows below give T cell receptor beta chains drawn from one sample of a study of T cells in localized non-small cell lung cancer. Method: immunoSEQ multiplex PCR; TCRdb's copy keeps in-frame clones and lacks some. The table records about 77,000 clones, approximately 90% of them present only once. Sequences were derived from peripheral blood, sampled before any cancer treatment. These receptor sequences come from a woman aged 40-75 years with stage I squamous cell lung carcinoma. Both conserved end residues are part of each CDR3. The D gene is left open where the match is weak. A row's size may be missing; if present it is once, few, many or a size class.

abundance: NA; j_gene: TRBJ2-1; v_gene: TRBV12-5; d_gene: NA; CDR3aa: CASLNMGSYNEQFF; CDR3nt: TGTGCTAGCCTCAACATGGGCTCCTACAATGAGCAGTTCTTC
abundance: NA; j_gene: TRBJ1-1; v_gene: TRBV6-6; d_gene: NA; CDR3aa: CASSAADRRAFF; CDR3nt: TGTGCCAGCAGTGCGGCTGACAGGCGGGCTTTCTTT
abundance: NA; j_gene: TRBJ2-7; v_gene: TRBV18; d_gene: TRBD1; CDR3aa: CASSPLGTGLSYEQYF; CDR3nt: TGTGCCAGCTCACCACTTGGGACAGGGCTCTCCTACGAGCAGTACTTC
abundance: once; j_gene: TRBJ1-1; v_gene: TRBV5-8; d_gene: NA; CDR3aa: CKSGRGKNTEAFF; CDR3nt: TGTAAATCTGGTAGAGGCAAGAACACTGAAGCTTTCTTT
abundance: NA; j_gene: TRBJ2-1; v_gene: TRBV19; d_gene: NA; CDR3aa: CASSPRTIYNEQFF; CDR3nt: TGTGCCAGTAGTCCCCGGACTATCTACAATGAGCAGTTCTTC
abundance: NA; j_gene: TRBJ2-3; v_gene: TRBV10-3; d_gene: NA; CDR3aa: CAISEGTSIGTDTQYF; CDR3nt: TGTGCCATCAGTGAGGGCACATCGATCGGCACAGATACGCAGTATTTT
abundance: NA; j_gene: TRBJ2-1; v_gene: TRBV5-1; d_gene: TRBD2; CDR3aa: CASSKGTSGVPLLNEQFF; CDR3nt: TGCGCCAGCAGCAAGGGGACTAGCGGGGTCCCGCTCCTTAATGAGCAGTTCTTC
abundance: NA; j_gene: TRBJ1-1; v_gene: TRBV14; d_gene: NA; CDR3aa: CASSQAIWTSEAFF; CDR3nt: TGTGCCAGCAGCCAAGCTATTTGGACATCTGAAGCTTTCTTT
abundance: NA; j_gene: TRBJ2-3; v_gene: TRBV4-1; d_gene: TRBD2; CDR3aa: CASSQDWLAGGTQYF; CDR3nt: TGCGCCAGCAGCCAAGATTGGCTAGCGGGCGGTACGCAGTATTTT
abundance: NA; j_gene: TRBJ1-2; v_gene: TRBV5-6; d_gene: NA; CDR3aa: CASRRDTNYGYTF; CDR3nt: TGTGCCAGCAGGCGGGACACTAACTATGGCTACACCTTC
abundance: NA; j_gene: TRBJ1-5; v_gene: TRBV5-1; d_gene: NA; CDR3aa: CASSLGPRRSNQPQHF; CDR3nt: TGCGCCAGCAGCTTGGGGCCCCGACGGTCCAATCAGCCCCAGCATTTT
abundance: few; j_gene: TRBJ1-2; v_gene: TRBV7-9; d_gene: NA; CDR3aa: CASSYSGGYTF; CDR3nt: TGTGCCAGCAGTTACAGTGGGGGCTACACCTTC
abundance: NA; j_gene: TRBJ2-7; v_gene: TRBV5-6; d_gene: NA; CDR3aa: CASSLFYEQYF; CDR3nt: TGTGCCAGCAGCCTCTTCTACGAGCAGTACTTC
abundance: NA; j_gene: TRBJ1-5; v_gene: TRBV5-5; d_gene: NA; CDR3aa: CASSQTHGSNQPQHF; CDR3nt: TGTGCCAGCAGCCAAACTCACGGCAGCAATCAGCCCCAGCATTTT
abundance: NA; j_gene: TRBJ2-3; v_gene: TRBV7-9; d_gene: NA; CDR3aa: CASSLNLANTQYF; CDR3nt: TGTGCCAGCAGCCTCAATTTGGCGAATACGCAGTATTTT
abundance: NA; j_gene: TRBJ2-3; v_gene: TRBV5-1; d_gene: NA; CDR3aa: CASNSASTDTQYF; CDR3nt: TGCGCCAGCAACTCCGCTAGCACAGATACGCAGTATTTT
abundance: NA; j_gene: TRBJ1-4; v_gene: TRBV29-1; d_gene: TRBD1; CDR3aa: CSAHRGVREKLFF; CDR3nt: TGCAGCGCCCACAGGGGAGTTCGTGAAAAACTGTTTTTT
abundance: NA; j_gene: TRBJ2-3; v_gene: TRBV4-1; d_gene: NA; CDR3aa: CASSQDAIRTGTDTQYF; CDR3nt: TGCGCCAGCAGCCAGGATGCGATCCGAACGGGGACAGATACGCAGTATTTT
abundance: NA; j_gene: TRBJ1-1; v_gene: TRBV6-5; d_gene: NA; CDR3aa: CASSYSMGTTEAFF; CDR3nt: TGTGCCAGCAGTTACTCGATGGGGACAACTGAAGCTTTCTTT
abundance: NA; j_gene: TRBJ1-1; v_gene: TRBV5-4; d_gene: NA; CDR3aa: CASSLGHVNTEAFF; CDR3nt: TGTGCCAGCAGCTTGGGACATGTGAACACTGAAGCTTTCTTT
abundance: NA; j_gene: TRBJ1-1; v_gene: TRBV19; d_gene: TRBD1; CDR3aa: CASRLGQGGTEAFF; CDR3nt: TGTGCCAGTAGACTGGGACAGGGGGGCACTGAAGCTTTCTTT
abundance: NA; j_gene: TRBJ2-3; v_gene: TRBV6-4; d_gene: NA; CDR3aa: CASSDSAGDTDTQYF; CDR3nt: TGTGCCAGCAGTGACAGCGCCGGGGACACAGATACGCAGTATTTT